This TCR beta chain was sequenced in a study of OX40 agonist ivuxolimab in advanced cancers. Clones were sequenced by immunoSEQ multiplex PCR, and TCRdb holds only the in-frame ones, with some missing. The sample holds about 19,000 clones, over 80% seen once. There are 16 residues in the CDR3. Looked up from germline, CDR1 is SNHLY and CDR2 is FYNNEI. The V gene lost 3 bases and the J gene lost 0 bases, with 13 bases spanning the gap. This material consisted of CD4+ or CD8+ T cells sorted from blood, taken in a trial of the OX40 agonist ivuxolimab. The chain joins TRBV2 to TRBJ2-3, with D perhaps being TRBD1 or TRBD2 (5 bases each). The clonotype originates from an adult with an advanced solid tumor such as melanoma, head and neck, liver or kidney cancer. The chain's CDR3 is CASSDQGVLSTDTQYF. CDR3 DNA sequence: TGTGCCAGCAGTGATCAGGGAGTATTGAGCACAGATACGCAGTATTTT.